This is a list of T cell receptor beta chains from one sample in a study of blood T cell repertoires in COVID-19. Assay: immunoSEQ multiplex PCR; the TCRdb copy retains only in-frame clones and omits some. The sample consists of 60,000 to 80,000 clones, about four fifths of them appearing once. The sequenced material came from peripheral blood. All receptors come from a man in his forties or fifties with active COVID-19. The CDR3 runs from the conserved cysteine through the conserved F or W. The D gene is left open where the match is weak. Clone size, where shown, is once, few, many, or a class for clones that have expanded.

j_call	clone_size	d_call	v_call	cdr3_aa	cdr3_nt
TRBJ1-4	NA	NA	TRBV2	CASRMGWGLNEKLFF	TGTGCCAGCAGGATGGGGTGGGGCCTGAATGAAAAACTGTTTTTT
TRBJ1-2	NA	TRBD1	TRBV19	CASSTAGQGPNYGYTF	TGTGCCAGTAGTACCGCAGGACAGGGCCCCAACTATGGCTACACCTTC
TRBJ2-3	NA	NA	TRBV15	CATSSRGLSGITDTQYF	TGTGCCACCAGCAGTAGGGGGCTTAGCGGGATCACAGATACGCAGTATTTT
TRBJ2-6	NA	NA	TRBV6-5	CASTNSGSGANVLTF	TGTGCCAGCACCAACTCAGGGTCTGGGGCCAACGTCCTGACTTTC
TRBJ1-2	NA	TRBD1	TRBV5-5	CASSTGANYGYTF	TGTGCCAGCAGCACAGGGGCGAACTATGGCTACACCTTC
TRBJ2-1	once	TRBD2	TRBV27	CASTPSVGGSSYNEQFF	TGTGCCAGCACCCCCTCGGTGGGGGGGAGCTCCTACAATGAGCAGTTCTTC
TRBJ2-5	NA	NA	TRBV5-4	CASSAPGKETQYF	TGTGCCAGCAGCGCCCCGGGGAAAGAGACCCAGTACTTC
TRBJ1-1	NA	TRBD1	TRBV6-5	CASIMDRGWNTEAFF	TGTGCCAGCATTATGGACAGGGGGTGGAACACTGAAGCTTTCTTT
TRBJ2-3	NA	TRBD2	TRBV29-1	CSVYPTLSGRGDTQYF	TGCAGCGTTTACCCCACTTTAAGCGGGAGAGGAGATACGCAGTATTTT
TRBJ1-1	NA	NA	TRBV7-8	CASSSPGGGRTEAFF	TGTGCCAGCAGCTCCCCCGGCGGGGGAAGGACTGAAGCTTTCTTT
TRBJ2-5	NA	NA	TRBV15	CATSREGRTYQETQYF	TGTGCCACCAGCAGAGAGGGGAGGACCTATCAAGAGACCCAGTACTTC
TRBJ2-1	NA	NA	TRBV24-1	CATSTGRDEQFF	TGTGCCACCAGTACAGGCAGAGATGAGCAGTTCTTC
TRBJ2-1	NA	TRBD1	TRBV10-3	CAIKDRAAYNEQFF	TGTGCCATCAAAGACAGGGCCGCCTACAATGAGCAGTTCTTC